Presented here are 23 T cell receptor beta chains from one specimen sequenced in a study of blood T cell repertoires in COVID-19. Here immunoSEQ multiplex PCR was the method, and the copy in TCRdb shows in-frame clones only, minus some. The repertoire holds under 250,000 clones, with 75% to 85% as singletons. The specimen sequenced was peripheral blood. The source is a man aged 50-59 years with active or convalescent COVID-19.

Only a few counts were recorded for this clone. This sample includes further DNA sequences coding for the same CDR3. The V gene is TRBV6-5, the J gene TRBJ2-7; TRBD1 matches at 7 bases. In germline, CDR1 is MNHEY, CDR2 SVGAGI. The trim removed 0 bases at V and 2 bases at J, leaving 4 bases unmatched. CDR3 length: 15 residues. The CDR3 coding sequence is TGTGCCAGCAGTTACTCAGTCAGGGGGACCTACGAGCAGTACTTC. Its translation: CASSYSVRGTYEQYF.

The V and J genes are TRBV4-2 and TRBJ1-1; no clear D. Deletions cut 1 base from V and 5 bases from J, with 8 bases between. This CDR3 has 13 amino acids. Germline V lookup: CDR1 LGHNA, CDR2 YNFKEQ. The CDR3 coding sequence is TGTGCCAGCAGCCAAGTCCCAAAAACTGAAGCTTTCTTT. This codes for CASSQVPKTEAFF.

This clone was recorded only once. V and J are TRBV29-1 and TRBJ2-1; 8 bases are shared with TRBD1. The V gene's germline CDR1 is SQVTM and CDR2 ANQGSEA. The trim removed 1 base at V and 4 bases at J, leaving 3 bases unmatched. There are 14 residues in the CDR3. The DNA of the CDR3 is TGCAGCGTTGAAGCAGGGGGCGGTTACAATGAGCAGTTCTTC. Its translation is CSVEAGGGYNEQFF.

The rearrangement links TRBV4-3 to TRBJ2-7; D is perhaps TRBD2 (5 bases). The CDR3 loop spans 16 amino acids. V lost 0 bases and J lost 1, with 13 bases in between. Germline loops: CDR1 LGHNA, CDR2 YSLEER. The CDR3 reads CASSQERVQRSYEQYF. Written as DNA, the CDR3 is TGCGCCAGCAGCCAAGAGAGGGTACAGCGGTCCTACGAGCAGTACTTC.

This clone has more than one count but fewer than ten. The chain combines TRBV5-6 with TRBJ1-2, with D perhaps TRBD1 (6 bases). This CDR3 has 13 residues. Trimming left V 0 bases short and J 8 bases short, with 11 bases between. CDR1 is SGHDT, CDR2 YYEEEE, per germline. CDR3 nucleotide sequence: TGTGCCAGCAGCTTGGGGGGGCTAAACGGCTACACCTTC. It is translated as CASSLGGLNGYTF.

This sequence joins TRBV6-6 and TRBJ2-7; D call uncertain. This CDR3 is 17 amino acids long. Per germline, CDR1 MNHNY and CDR2 SVGAGI (reference sequence). With 5 bases removed from V and 2 bases from J, the gap between germline ends came to 22 bases. CDR3 coding DNA: TGTGCCAGCAGTCTAAAGTTTCGAAGTGGGCTCCCCTACGAGCAGTACTTC. The encoded protein is CASSLKFRSGLPYEQYF.

The chain is built from TRBV25-1 and TRBJ1-2; D is ambiguous. Germline assignment: CDR1 MGHDK and CDR2 SYGVNS. The CDR3 has 9 residues. The V end lost 6 bases, the J end lost 13 bases, and 9 bases lay between the germline ends. DNA for the CDR3: TGTGCCAGCAGGATAGAAACCACCTTC. It specifies CASRIETTF.

The J gene is TRBJ2-2, the V gene TRBV5-4; 8 bases agree with TRBD1. Losses at the gene ends were 2 bases for V and 6 bases for J; bases not matched to a gene: 0. Per germline, CDR1 SGHNT and CDR2 YYREEE (reference sequence). CDR3 length: 13 residues. The CDR3, as DNA: TGTGCCAGCAGCTTACAGGGGGCCGGGGAGCTGTTTTTT. It is translated as CASSLQGAGELFF.

The CDR3 DNA follows: TGTGCCAGCGCCAGGGGCGCCTATAATTCACCCCTCCACTTT. Amino acids: CASARGAYNSPLHF. The chain employs TRBV6-5 and TRBJ1-6; D possibly corresponds to TRBD1 (6 bases). CDR3 length: 14 residues. The germline V gene has CDR1 MNHEY and CDR2 SVGAGI. The germline V and J ends were trimmed by 8 bases and 2 bases, with 10 bases remaining between them.

The chain uses TRBV2 and TRBJ2-3, with 7 nucleotides matching TRBD1. The CDR3 totals 14 residues. Germline V CDR1 and CDR2: SNHLY, FYNNEI. V gave up 6 bases and J gave up 2 bases; unmatched junction bases: 5. The CDR3 DNA is TGTGCCAGCAGGCCAGGGGGTCCCACAGATACGCAGTATTTT. Residues: CASRPGGPTDTQYF.

The chain uses TRBV19 and TRBJ2-1, with D possibly TRBD2 on 5 matching bases. Trimming took 4 bases from V and 5 from J, leaving 9 bases between them. Per germline, CDR1 LNHDA and CDR2 SQIVND (reference sequence). The CDR3 loop spans 13 amino acids. The DNA of the CDR3 is TGTGCCAGTAGTACCGAGCGGCACAATGAGCAGTTCTTC. The encoded protein is CASSTERHNEQFF.

The chain links TRBV6-5 to TRBJ1-1; the D gene is possibly TRBD1 (5 bases). CDR1 and CDR2 (germline): MNHEY, SVGAGI. Trimming took 8 bases from V and 7 from J, leaving 14 bases between them. The CDR3 covers 12 residues. The CDR3 reads CASAAGPLEAFF. The CDR3 bases are TGTGCCAGCGCAGCAGGGCCACTTGAAGCTTTCTTT.

This clone was counted between two and nine times. The V gene is TRBV29-1, the J gene TRBJ1-3; D is undetermined. There are 13 residues in the CDR3. The germline CDR1 and CDR2 sequences are SQVTM and ANQGSEA. V was trimmed by 7 bases and J by 0 bases, leaving 10 bases between them. CDR3 bases: TGCAGCGCTGACGGTGACTCTGGAAACACCATATATTTT. It translates to CSADGDSGNTIYF. Variable domain in full (rest from reference TRBV29-1 and TRBJ1-3): SAVISQKPSRDICQRGTSLTIQCQVDSQVTMMFWYRQQPGQSLTLIATANQGSEATYESGFVIDKFPISRPNLTFSTLTVSNMSPEDSSIYLCSADGDSGNTIYFGEGSWLTVV.

V is TRBV7-9 and J is TRBJ2-7, with 8 bases aligning to TRBD2. V shed 0 bases and J 0 bases; nucleotides not matched to a gene: 4. Germline loops: CDR1 SEHNR, CDR2 FQNEAQ (reference sequence). This CDR3 is built from 16 residues. In nucleotides, the CDR3 is TGTGCCAGCAGCTTAGCGCTAGCGGGCCTCTCCTACGAGCAGTACTTC. Its translation: CASSLALAGLSYEQYF.

V gene TRBV19 combines with J gene TRBJ1-5; D is ambiguous. The CDR3 is 14 residues long. Trimming cost V 5 bases and J 3 bases, with 11 bases left between them. Germline CDR1 and CDR2: LNHDA and SQIVND (reference sequence). CDR3 nucleotides: TGTGCCAGTAGTGATCAGTCATACAATCAGCCCCAGCATTTT. Its protein product is CASSDQSYNQPQHF. The entire variable domain, with the rest obtained from reference TRBV19 and TRBJ1-5, is as follows: DGGITQSPKYLFRKEGQNVTLSCEQNLNHDAMYWYRQDPGQGLRLIYYSQIVNDFQKGDIAEGYSVSREKKESFPLTVTSAQKNPTAFYLCASSDQSYNQPQHFGDGTRLSIL.

V gene TRBV3-1 (or the pseudogene TRBV3-2) combines with J gene TRBJ2-1; no reliable D call. The CDR3 runs 15 residues. V was cut by 1 base and J by 3 bases, with 10 bases left in between. Germline lookup yields CDR1 LGHDT and CDR2 YNNKEL (reference sequence). CDR3 residues: CASSQGQQIYNEQFF. CDR3 sequence (DNA): TGTGCCAGCAGCCAAGGACAACAGATCTACAATGAGCAGTTCTTC.

This sequence joins TRBV5-5 and TRBJ2-7; maybe TRBD1 (6 bases). V lost 4 bases and J lost 3, with 14 bases in between. Germline V gene sequence: CDR1 SGHKS, CDR2 YYEKEE (reference sequence). The CDR3 extends over 14 amino acids. The CDR3 coding sequence is TGTGCCAGCAGCCCCGGGGCCAGGGGCTACGAGCAGTACGTC. This translates into CASSPGARGYEQYV.

The chain combines TRBV13 with TRBJ1-2; possibly TRBD1 for D (5 bases). Trimming pared 5 bases from V and 0 bases from J, leaving 13 bases between. Germline V gene lookup returns CDR1 PRHDT and CDR2 FYEKMQ (reference sequence). This CDR3 is 15 amino acids long. CDR3 loop: CASSLGQAPNYGYTF. DNA of the CDR3: TGTGCCAGCAGCCTTGGACAAGCTCCTAACTATGGCTACACCTTC. Drawing the rest from reference TRBV13 and TRBJ1-2, the complete variable domain is AAGVIQSPRHLIKEKRETATLKCYPIPRHDTVYWYQQGPGQDPQFLISFYEKMQSDKGSIPDRFSAQQFSDYHSELNMSSLELGDSALYFCASSLGQAPNYGYTFGSGTRLTVV.

The chain employs TRBV1 and TRBJ2-7; whether TRBD1, the table's D call, matches the DNA was not checked. TRBV1 is a pseudogene. This CDR3 comprises 15 residues. DNA of the CDR3: TGCACCAGCAGCCAATCCATTTACAGCTCCTACGAGCAGTACGTC. Translating gives CTSSQSIYSSYEQYV.

In its sample, this clone was seen a few times. The chain combines TRBV30 with TRBJ2-7; 12 bases agree with TRBD1. The germline CDR1 and CDR2 sequences are GTSNPN and SVGIG (reference sequence). CDR3 size: 16 residues. With 1 base clipped from V and 3 bases from J, the junction kept 7 bases outside the gene matches. CDR3 amino acids: CAWSGPGTGGYYEQYF. CDR3 in DNA: TGTGCCTGGAGTGGCCCCGGGACAGGGGGCTACTACGAGCAGTACTTC. The variable domain in full, completed from reference TRBV30 and TRBJ2-7, reads SQTIHQWPATLVQPVGSPLSLECTVEGTSNPNLYWYRQAAGRGLQLLFYSVGIGQISSEVPQNLSASRPQDRQFILSSKKLLLSDSGFYLCAWSGPGTGGYYEQYFGPGTRLTVT.

The chain recombines TRBV4-2 with TRBJ2-1; a weak D match, TRBD2 (6 bases). The V and J ends lost 0 bases and 9 bases respectively, with 15 bases between them. Per germline, CDR1 LGHNA and CDR2 YNFKEQ. The CDR3 runs 15 residues. The CDR3 region has the DNA TGTGCCAGCAGCCAAGATCTGGAGGGGTGGGGTGAGCAGTTCTTC. Translated: CASSQDLEGWGEQFF.

Remarks on this clone: Other DNA sequences within the sample encode an identical CDR3. This chain connects TRBV13 to TRBJ2-4, with 9 bases aligning to TRBD1. Germline loops: CDR1 PRHDT, CDR2 FYEKMQ (reference sequence). V trimming: 4 bases; J trimming: 6 bases; junction bases outside the gene matches: 7. This CDR3 is 15 amino acids long. The CDR3 DNA follows: TGTGCCAGCAGCTCGACAGGGGGAGGTCGAAACATTCAGTACTTC. It codes for CASSSTGGGRNIQYF.

The rearrangement uses TRBV4-3 and TRBJ2-7; tentative D call: TRBD1 (6 bases). V lost 0 bases and J lost 0, with 12 bases in between. Germline assignment: CDR1 LGHNA and CDR2 YSLEER. The CDR3 is 16 amino acids. CDR3 sequence reads: CASSQDPRGSSYEQYF. Written as DNA, the CDR3 is TGCGCCAGCAGCCAAGACCCCAGGGGAAGCTCCTACGAGCAGTACTTC.